Below are 25 T cell receptor beta chains sequenced from a single sample in a study of CD8+CD57+ T cells in acquired aplastic anemia. Template material for TCR beta VDJ and CDR3 profiling consisted of genomic DNA. Via MiXCR, TCRdb re-called the reads, giving one row per CDR3 protein. The sample consists of about 68,000 distinct CDR3 sequences, roughly half of them appearing once. Sequenced material: sorted CD4+, CD8+, or CD8+CD57+ T cells (not recorded which) from PBMCs. These receptor sequences come from a human donor in good health, serving as a control.

The chain joins TRBV19 to TRBJ2-1; the D call may be TRBD1 or TRBD2 (5 bases each). The CDR3 has 15 residues. Germline assignment: CDR1 LNHDA and CDR2 SQIVND (reference sequence). V lost 4 bases and J lost 0, with 10 bases in between. In DNA, the CDR3 is TGTGCCAGTAGTACCTTCGGGACCTCCTACAATGAGCAGTTCTTC. Its translation: CASSTFGTSYNEQFF.

The chain uses TRBV7-8 and TRBJ1-1; maybe TRBD1 (6 bases). V lost 5 bases and J lost 0, with 13 bases in between. CDR1 is SGHVS and CDR2 is FQNEAQ in the germline V gene. This CDR3 has 15 residues. This chain's CDR3 is CASSMTTGMNTEAFF. CDR3 sequence (DNA): TGTGCCAGCAGCATGACGACAGGCATGAACACTGAAGCTTTCTTT.

The rearrangement joins TRBV6-2 or TRBV6-3 to TRBJ1-2; D might be TRBD1 (5 bases). The CDR3 covers 11 residues. Germline lookup yields CDR1 MNHEY and CDR2 SVGEGT. The V and J ends lost 8 bases and 8 bases respectively, with 12 bases between them. The CDR3 DNA follows: TGTGCCAGCGCGAGGGGTGGAGGCTACACCTTC. Translating gives CASARGGGYTF.

V gene TRBV24-1 combines with J gene TRBJ2-1; tentatively, D is TRBD1 (6 bases). The CDR3 extends over 14 amino acids. Trimming took 3 bases from V and 15 from J, leaving 20 bases between them. Germline V lookup: CDR1 KGHDR, CDR2 SFDVKD. CDR3 coding DNA: TGTGCCACCAGTGATCCCCAAAGGCAGGGGATGCTGTTCTTC. It encodes CATSDPQRQGMLFF.

This clonotype was counted ten times or more. The chain uses TRBV7-9 and TRBJ2-7, with D possibly TRBD2 on 5 matching bases. Germline V gene lookup returns CDR1 SEHNR and CDR2 FQNEAQ (reference sequence). This CDR3 is 16 amino acids long. V shed 4 bases and J shed 4 bases, with 20 bases lying between them. CDR3 in amino acids: CASSSTSGGWVYEQYF. The CDR3 nucleotides are TGTGCCAGCAGCTCAACTAGTGGTGGATGGGTTTACGAGCAGTACTTC.

The V and J genes are TRBV14 and TRBJ2-3; D gene ambiguous. V shed 1 base and J shed 4 bases, with 9 bases lying between them. Per the germline V gene, CDR1 is SGHDN and CDR2 is FVKESK. The CDR3 contains 14 residues. The CDR3 loop is CASSQVLAADTQYF. The CDR3 coding sequence is TGTGCCAGCAGCCAAGTACTCGCGGCAGATACGCAGTATTTT.

This chain joins TRBV19 and TRBJ2-5; D unclear. V lost 7 bases and J lost 7, with 10 bases in between. The CDR3 totals 11 residues. Germline CDR1 and CDR2: LNHDA and SQIVND (reference sequence). The CDR3 DNA sequence: TGTGCCAGTAAGTGGCGAGGGACCCAGTACTTC. Its translation: CASKWRGTQYF. The variable domain in full, completed from reference TRBV19 and TRBJ2-5, reads DGGITQSPKYLFRKEGQNVTLSCEQNLNHDAMYWYRQDPGQGLRLIYYSQIVNDFQKGDIAEGYSVSREKKESFPLTVTSAQKNPTAFYLCASKWRGTQYFGPGTRLLVL.

This clonotype was observed many times. The V gene is TRBV12-3 or TRBV12-4, the J gene TRBJ1-4; D not resolved. This CDR3 contains 19 residues. The V end lost 5 bases, the J end lost 6 bases, and 28 bases lay between the germline ends. The CDR3 region is CASSLRTDTPFWLDEKLFF. CDR3 in DNA: TGTGCCAGCAGTCTCAGGACGGATACCCCCTTTTGGTTGGATGAAAAACTGTTTTTT.

This clonotype was seen at least ten times. V usage is TRBV7-6 and J usage is TRBJ2-5; TRBD1 agrees at 8 bases. The CDR3 length is 17 residues. CDR1 SGHVS and CDR2 FNYEAQ come from the germline V gene. V lost 1 base and J lost 4; bases outside the gene matches: 11. The CDR3 coding sequence is TGTGCCAGCAGCTTAGGGGCCGGGCAGGGGGCAGGAGAGACCCAGTACTTC. The encoded protein is CASSLGAGQGAGETQYF.

The V gene is TRBV10-2, the J gene TRBJ2-7; 8 bases are shared with TRBD1. Germline lookup yields CDR1 WSHSY and CDR2 SAAADI. CDR3 length: 14 amino acids. The V and J ends lost 6 bases and 2 bases, in that order; junction bases with no gene match: 6. CDR3 sequence reads: CASRDDRGAYEQYF. In DNA form, the CDR3 reads TGCGCCAGCAGAGATGACAGGGGAGCCTACGAGCAGTACTTC.

The genes are TRBV2 and TRBJ1-2, with TRBD1 matching over 11 bases. This CDR3 region has 14 residues. Germline V gene sequence: CDR1 SNHLY, CDR2 FYNNEI. V shed 5 bases and J 8 bases; nucleotides not matched to a gene: 7. The CDR3 DNA is TGTGCCAGCAGTCTGGACAGGGGGCGCGACGGCTACACCTTC. As protein: CASSLDRGRDGYTF.

By share, this clonotype ranks as medium-sized. The CDR3 coding sequence is TGTGCCAGCAGCTTAGGACCGCTCTACGAGCAGTACTTC. It translates to CASSLGPLYEQYF. This chain links TRBV7-9 with TRBJ2-7, with D unresolved. This CDR3 contains 13 residues. Trimming pared 1 base from V and 3 bases from J, leaving 7 bases between. Per the germline V gene, CDR1 is SEHNR and CDR2 is FQNEAQ (reference sequence).

This chain connects TRBV19 to TRBJ1-2; no definite D call. CDR1 and CDR2 (germline): LNHDA, SQIVND (reference sequence). Trimming took off 3 bases at V and 4 bases at J, with 9 bases between the two ends. The length of the CDR3 is 13 residues. CDR3 in DNA: TGTGCCAGTAGTATCGCTTCTAGCTATGGCTACACCTTC. It is translated as CASSIASSYGYTF.

J is TRBJ2-3 and V is TRBV24-1; the D gene is possibly TRBD1 (6 bases). Germline lookup yields CDR1 KGHDR and CDR2 SFDVKD. This CDR3 is built from 13 residues. Trimming removed 9 bases from V and 2 bases from J, with 11 bases in between. The CDR3 DNA is TGTGCCACCGGGGGCCTAAACACAGATACGCAGTATTTT. Its translation is CATGGLNTDTQYF.

V and J are TRBV19 and TRBJ2-1, with D perhaps matching TRBD2 (5 bases). V gave up 2 bases and J gave up 6 bases, with 14 bases separating them. The CDR3 totals 15 residues. CDR1 and CDR2 (germline): LNHDA, SQIVND (reference sequence). The CDR3 sequence: CASSITGSPPNEQFF. The CDR3 DNA is TGTGCCAGTAGTATAACGGGATCACCGCCCAATGAGCAGTTCTTC.

The chain joins TRBV19 to TRBJ1-2, with TRBD1 matching over 7 bases. Trimming took 5 bases from V and 7 from J; bases not matched to a gene: 7. The V gene's germline CDR1 is LNHDA and CDR2 SQIVND (reference sequence). The length of the CDR3 is 13 residues. CDR3 coding DNA: TGTGCCAGTAGTCCAATGACAGGGTTTGGCTACACCTTC. Amino acids: CASSPMTGFGYTF.

The chain has TRBV12-3 or TRBV12-4 and TRBJ1-2; possible D gene TRBD1, 5 bases. CDR3 length: 12 residues. Trimming took off 3 bases at V and 12 bases at J, with 14 bases between the two ends. CDR3 DNA sequence: TGTGCCAGCAGTTTGGGGGGGAGGGGAAACACCTTC. This sequence encodes CASSLGGRGNTF.

This clonotype was detected many times. The V gene is TRBV3-1, the J gene TRBJ1-1; D is uncertain. Per the germline V gene, CDR1 is LGHDT and CDR2 is YNNKEL (reference sequence). V shed 4 bases and J shed 3 bases, with 18 bases lying between them. The CDR3 extends over 16 amino acids. The CDR3 loop is CASSPPSRIEDTEAFF. The CDR3 bases are TGTGCCAGCAGCCCCCCCTCGCGGATTGAGGACACTGAAGCTTTCTTT.

This clonotype was counted at least ten times. The V and J genes are TRBV4-1 and TRBJ1-2; possible D gene TRBD1, 5 bases. CDR1 MGHRA and CDR2 YSYEKL come from the germline V gene. The CDR3 contains 15 residues. Trimming removed 1 base at V and 0 bases at J, with 9 bases between. The CDR3 is CASSQVHRTNYGYTF. CDR3 DNA: TGCGCCAGCAGCCAAGTCCACAGGACTAACTATGGCTACACCTTC.

There are many counts of this clonotype. The chain couples TRBV27 to TRBJ2-7; 11 bases fit TRBD1. Trimming took 5 bases from V and 3 from J; bases not matched to a gene: 6. From germline, CDR1 is MNHEY and CDR2 SMNVEV (reference sequence). This CDR3 comprises 15 residues. CDR3 bases: TGTGCCAGCAGTAGGACAGGGGGCTTTTACTACGAGCAGTACTTC. Encoded protein: CASSRTGGFYYEQYF.

There are a few counts of this clonotype. The chain recombines TRBV7-8 with TRBJ1-6; a weak D match, TRBD1 (6 bases). Germline values: CDR1 SGHVS, CDR2 FQNEAQ. V gave up 1 base and J gave up 14 bases, with 15 bases separating them. The CDR3 contains 14 residues. CDR3 nucleotide sequence: TGTGCCAGCAGCTTAGGGACAGCGCGCCCCACCCTCCACTTT. This encodes CASSLGTARPTLHF.

This clonotype was counted once. This chain connects TRBV5-1 to TRBJ1-1; no definite D call. This CDR3 has 15 residues. Germline CDR1 reads SGHRS; CDR2 reads YFSETQ. Trimming took 2 bases from V and 2 from J, leaving 13 bases between them. The CDR3 coding sequence is TGCGCCAGCAGCTTCAACCGGCCTTCAAACACTGAAGCTTTCTTT. It yields the protein CASSFNRPSNTEAFF.

The gene calls are TRBV6-5 and TRBJ1-6; D is unresolved. CDR3 length: 12 amino acids. Germline CDR1 is MNHEY and CDR2 is SVGAGI. Trimming removed 2 bases at V and 10 bases at J, with 6 bases between. CDR3 region: CASSYLQSPLHF. CDR3 in DNA: TGTGCCAGCAGTTACCTACAATCACCCCTCCACTTT.

This clonotype was observed a single time. The chain employs TRBV29-1 and TRBJ1-1; 9 bases fit TRBD1. Germline V gene lookup returns CDR1 SQVTM and CDR2 ANQGSEA. This CDR3 comprises 13 residues. Trimming took 6 bases from V and 5 from J; bases not matched to a gene: 7. The CDR3 coding sequence is TGCAGCGTCTTCCGGACAGGGGCGACTGAAGCTTTCTTT. Translation gives CSVFRTGATEAFF. The full variable domain, in which reference TRBV29-1 and TRBJ1-1 provide the parts outside the CDR3, is SAVISQKPSRDICQRGTSLTIQCQVDSQVTMMFWYRQQPGQSLTLIATANQGSEATYESGFVIDKFPISRPNLTFSTLTVSNMSPEDSSIYLCSVFRTGATEAFFGQGTRLTVV.

This sequence joins TRBV7-2 and TRBJ2-5; TRBD1 might be the D (5 bases). Between the trimmed V and J ends, which lost 6 bases and 7 bases, there was a span of 15 bases. The CDR3 runs to 13 residues. Germline V gene sequence: CDR1 SGHTA, CDR2 FQGNSA. This CDR3 is CASRTDTAVTQYF. The CDR3 nucleotides read TGTGCCAGCAGAACGGACACGGCGGTGACCCAGTACTTC.